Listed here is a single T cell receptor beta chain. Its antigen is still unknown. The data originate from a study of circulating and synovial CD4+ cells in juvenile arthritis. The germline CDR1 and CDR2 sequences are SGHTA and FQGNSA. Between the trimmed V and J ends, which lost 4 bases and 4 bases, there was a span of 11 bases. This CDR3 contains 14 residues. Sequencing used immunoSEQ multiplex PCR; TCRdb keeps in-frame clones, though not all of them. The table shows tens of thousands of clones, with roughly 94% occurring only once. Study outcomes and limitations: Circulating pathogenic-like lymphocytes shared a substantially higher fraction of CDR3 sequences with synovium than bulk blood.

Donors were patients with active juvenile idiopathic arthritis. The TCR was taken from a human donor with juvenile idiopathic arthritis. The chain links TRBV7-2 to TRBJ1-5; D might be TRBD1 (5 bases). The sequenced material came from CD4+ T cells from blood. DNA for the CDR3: TGTGCCAGCAGCTCACGACAGCCAAATCAGCCCCAGCATTTT. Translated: CASSSRQPNQPQHF.